The 17 T cell receptor beta chains presented below share a single source sample, sequenced in a study of T cell repertoires in cytomegalovirus infection. TCRdb re-analysed the reads in MiXCR, keeping a single row per CDR3 protein. The sample records 800,000 to 950,000 distinct CDR3 sequences, approximately 32% being singletons. For these TCRs, the target antigens are not known. The sequencing here drew on cultured CD8+ T cells from PBMCs, taken from culture after CMV antigen stimulation. The receptors were sampled from a human donor in good health (CMV status not recorded). Some clones in this sample may be carry-over from other donors' samples.

This clonotype was observed a handful of times. The chain carries TRBV19 and TRBJ1-5; D is uncertain. Between the trimmed V and J ends, which lost 6 bases and 5 bases, there was a span of 14 bases. There are 14 residues in the CDR3. The germline V gene has CDR1 LNHDA and CDR2 SQIVND (reference sequence). For the CDR3, the DNA is TGTGCCAGTAGCCCAGCGGTGTCACATCAGCCCCAGCATTTT. Residues: CASSPAVSHQPQHF.

V and J are TRBV6-5 and TRBJ1-1, with a tentative D call TRBD1 (5 bases). Per the germline V gene, CDR1 is MNHEY and CDR2 is SVGAGI. CDR3 length equals 15 residues. Trimming took 7 bases from V and 1 from J, leaving 16 bases between them. This chain's CDR3 is CASIFSGGKNTEAFF. Here the CDR3 DNA reads TGTGCCAGCATCTTTAGTGGGGGAAAGAACACTGAAGCTTTCTTT.

The chain is built from TRBV19 and TRBJ2-7, with TRBD2 as a possible D gene (5 bases). Germline V CDR1 and CDR2: LNHDA, SQIVND (reference sequence). The CDR3 consists of 13 residues. Trimming shortened V by 8 bases and J by 2 bases, and 13 bases separated the two germline ends. The CDR3 DNA is TGTGCCAGTGCTCCGGGGAAGGCCTACGAGCAGTACTTC. Translation gives CASAPGKAYEQYF.

This clonotype was detected many times. The gene calls are TRBV7-6 and TRBJ2-3; 10 positions agree with TRBD2. Germline V gene sequence: CDR1 SGHVS, CDR2 FNYEAQ. Unmatched junction bases numbered 16, after V lost 2 bases and J lost 5 bases. The CDR3 extends over 19 amino acids. CDR3: CASSLTGKFSSGGGDTQYF. CDR3 nucleotide sequence: TGTGCCAGCAGCTTAACCGGAAAATTCTCTAGCGGGGGAGGAGATACGCAGTATTTT. The complete variable domain, with remaining parts taken from reference TRBV7-6 and TRBJ2-3, reads GAGVSQSPRYKVTKRGQDVALRCDPISGHVSLYWYRQALGQGPEFLTYFNYEAQQDKSGLPNDRFSAERPEGSISTLTIQRTEQRDSAMYRCASSLTGKFSSGGGDTQYFGPGTRLTVL.

The chain joins TRBV4-1 to TRBJ1-2; 8 positions agree with TRBD1. The V segment lost 1 base and the J segment 4 bases; nucleotides outside the gene matches: 8. The CDR3 runs to 16 residues. Per germline, CDR1 MGHRA and CDR2 YSYEKL. CDR3 sequence reads: CASSQVQTGDLYGYTF. In DNA form, the CDR3 reads TGCGCCAGCAGCCAAGTCCAGACAGGGGACCTCTATGGCTACACCTTC.

The CDR3 coding sequence is TGTGCCAGCAGTGAGTCATATGGAGACACTGAAGCTTTCTTT. Encoded protein: CASSESYGDTEAFF. This chain joins TRBV25-1 and TRBJ1-1; D is undetermined. In germline, CDR1 is MGHDK, CDR2 SYGVNS. The CDR3 runs to 14 residues. V was clipped by 3 bases and J by 3 bases, with 11 bases between them.

The sample holds one count of this clonotype. This rearrangement joins TRBV4-1 to TRBJ2-3, with TRBD2 matching 12 bases. The V and J ends lost 4 bases and 4 bases, in that order; junction bases with no gene match: 9. This CDR3 is built from 17 residues. Germline CDR1 is MGHRA and CDR2 is YSYEKL. The CDR3 loop reads CASSLAPPSGGADTQYF. CDR3 nucleotides: TGCGCCAGCAGCCTTGCCCCCCCTAGCGGGGGGGCAGATACGCAGTATTTT.

The chain has TRBV7-9 and TRBJ1-6, with TRBD1 identical over 8 bases. CDR3 length equals 12 residues. With 8 bases clipped from V and 14 bases from J, the junction kept 8 bases outside the gene matches. Germline CDR1 SEHNR, CDR2 FQNEAQ (reference sequence). CDR3 nucleotide sequence: TGTGCCAGCCTGGGACAGGCGGAGTCCCTCCACTTT. It specifies CASLGQAESLHF.

The chain has TRBV5-1 and TRBJ1-2; the match to TRBD1 covers 7 bases. The junction had 7 bases not matched to a gene; V was cut back by 0 bases and J by 5 bases. Per germline, CDR1 SGHRS and CDR2 YFSETQ. The CDR3 consists of 15 residues. The CDR3 bases are TGCGCCAGCAGCTTGGACTCAGGGGGATTTTATGGCTACACCTTC. Protein product: CASSLDSGGFYGYTF.

The chain links TRBV27 to TRBJ1-5; no clear D. Trimming stripped 2 bases from V and 0 bases from J, with 11 bases between. This CDR3 is built from 16 residues. CDR1 is MNHEY and CDR2 is SMNVEV in the germline V gene (reference sequence). CDR3: CASSLKGSNSNQPQHF. CDR3 bases: TGTGCCAGCAGTTTAAAGGGCAGTAATAGCAATCAGCCCCAGCATTTT.

The chain employs TRBV5-4 and TRBJ2-7; D tentatively reads TRBD1 or TRBD2 (5 bases each). The CDR3 has 15 residues. Germline values: CDR1 SGHNT, CDR2 YYREEE (reference sequence). Trimming shortened V by 4 bases and J by 1 base, and 15 bases separated the two germline ends. CDR3 amino acids: CASSTSGTTSYEQYF. The CDR3 DNA reads TGTGCCAGCAGCACCTCCGGGACCACGTCCTACGAGCAGTACTTC.

With respect to this clonotype: One end of the junction fails to match germline, which may point to a read error. The chain carries TRBV7-7 and TRBJ2-7, with 9 nucleotides matching TRBD1. Germline assignment: CDR1 SSHAT and CDR2 FNYEAQ (reference sequence). This CDR3 is built from 16 residues. CDR3 sequence reads: CASSYGESGQGYEQYF. The CDR3 DNA sequence: TGTGCTAGCAGTTACGGGGAATCGGGACAGGGCTACGAGCAGTACTTC.

The rearrangement links TRBV20-1 to TRBJ2-1; 7 bases fit TRBD1. This CDR3 has 14 amino acids. Germline V gene lookup returns CDR1 DFQATT and CDR2 SNEGSKA (reference sequence). Trimming took 3 bases from V and 8 from J; bases not matched to a gene: 10. DNA for the CDR3: TGCAGTGCTAGTCCTCCTGACAGGGCCGATGAGCAGTTCTTC. Amino acid sequence: CSASPPDRADEQFF.

On this clonotype: Given a much more abundant clone one base away, this may be a read error. CDR3 amino acids: CASSLAWDNNEQFF. In DNA, the CDR3 is TGTGCCAGCAGCTTAGCATGGGACAACAATGAGCAGTTCTTC. The chain carries TRBV7-2 and TRBJ2-1; D might be TRBD1 (6 bases). The CDR3 sequence is 14 residues long. V was clipped by 0 bases and J by 5 bases, with 8 bases between them. In germline, CDR1 is SGHTA, CDR2 FQGNSA.

This chain connects TRBV28 to TRBJ2-5; 7 bases match TRBD2. The V segment lost 3 bases and the J segment 2 bases; nucleotides outside the gene matches: 12. Germline loops: CDR1 MDHEN, CDR2 SYDVKM. The CDR3 runs 17 residues. The CDR3 reads CASSFAATRRGQETQYF. As DNA, the CDR3 is TGTGCCAGCAGTTTCGCCGCTACGAGGCGGGGGCAAGAGACCCAGTACTTC.

This clonotype was counted at least ten times. CDR3 DNA: TGTGCCAGCTCCCTTAGCGGGGGGGGGGCAGATACGCAGTATTTT. It translates to CASSLSGGGADTQYF. This sequence joins TRBV7-3 and TRBJ2-3; 11 positions match TRBD2. V was pared by 8 bases and J by 4 bases, with 8 bases of the junction left unmatched. CDR1 SGHTA and CDR2 FQGTGA come from the germline V gene. The CDR3 extends over 15 amino acids.

This chain connects TRBV27 to TRBJ2-1, with TRBD1 as a possible D gene (8 bases). The CDR3 extends over 18 amino acids. Germline CDR1 MNHEY, CDR2 SMNVEV (reference sequence). The V end lost 8 bases, the J end lost 7 bases, and 30 bases lay between the germline ends. The CDR3 nucleotides are TGTGCCAGCTTCGGGAGGACAGGGCGACCCGGCCCGCGGAATGAGCAGTTCTTC. This sequence encodes CASFGRTGRPGPRNEQFF.